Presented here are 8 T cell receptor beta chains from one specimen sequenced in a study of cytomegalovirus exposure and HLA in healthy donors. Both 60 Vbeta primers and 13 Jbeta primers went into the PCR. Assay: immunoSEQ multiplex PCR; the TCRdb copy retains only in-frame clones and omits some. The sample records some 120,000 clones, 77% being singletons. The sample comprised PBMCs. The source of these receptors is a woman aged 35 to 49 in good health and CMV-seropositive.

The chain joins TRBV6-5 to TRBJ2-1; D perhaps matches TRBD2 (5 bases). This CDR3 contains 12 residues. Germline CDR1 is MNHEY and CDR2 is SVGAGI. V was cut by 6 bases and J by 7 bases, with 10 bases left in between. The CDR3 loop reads CASSPTRNEQFF. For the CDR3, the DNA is TGTGCCAGCAGCCCCACTAGAAATGAGCAGTTCTTC.

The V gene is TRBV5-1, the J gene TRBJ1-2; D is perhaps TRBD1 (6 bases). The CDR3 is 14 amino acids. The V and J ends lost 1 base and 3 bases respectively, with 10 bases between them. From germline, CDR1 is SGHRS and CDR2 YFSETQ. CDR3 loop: CASSLSSGDYGYTF. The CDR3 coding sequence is TGCGCCAGCAGCTTGAGTTCAGGGGACTATGGCTACACCTTC.

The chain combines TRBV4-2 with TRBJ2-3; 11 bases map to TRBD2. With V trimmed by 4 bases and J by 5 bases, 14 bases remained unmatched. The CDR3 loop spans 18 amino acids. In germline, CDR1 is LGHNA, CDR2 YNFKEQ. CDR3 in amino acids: CASSPQATSGSKQDTQYF. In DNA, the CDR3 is TGTGCCAGCAGCCCCCAGGCTACTAGCGGGAGTAAACAAGATACGCAGTATTTT.

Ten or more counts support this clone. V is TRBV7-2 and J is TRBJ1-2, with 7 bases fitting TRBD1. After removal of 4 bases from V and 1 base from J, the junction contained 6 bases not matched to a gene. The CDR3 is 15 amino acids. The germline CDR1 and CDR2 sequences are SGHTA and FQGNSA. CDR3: CASSSMGQINYGYTF. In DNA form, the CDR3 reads TGTGCCAGCAGCTCAATGGGACAGATTAACTATGGCTACACCTTC.

CDR3 in amino acids: CAASHPYNEQFF. CDR3 DNA: TGTGCCGCCAGTCATCCCTACAATGAGCAGTTCTTC. This sequence joins TRBV10-3 and TRBJ2-1; D not certain. CDR1 ENHRY and CDR2 SYGVKD come from the germline V gene. Trimming took 11 bases from V and 2 from J, leaving 10 bases between them. This CDR3 is built from 12 residues.

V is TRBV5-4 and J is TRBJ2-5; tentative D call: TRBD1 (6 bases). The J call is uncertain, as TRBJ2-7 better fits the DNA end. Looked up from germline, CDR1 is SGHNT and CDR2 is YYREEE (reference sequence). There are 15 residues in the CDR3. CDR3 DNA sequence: TGTGCCAGCAGCTCCCGCCAGGGGATGGGCTACGAGCAGTACTTC. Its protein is CASSSRQGMGYEQYF.

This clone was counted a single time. CDR3 bases: TGTGCCAGCAGTAGACAGAACCTTCGGACCCAGTACTTC. This encodes CASSRQNLRTQYF. This chain links TRBV25-1 with TRBJ2-5, with D tentatively TRBD1 (5 bases). This CDR3 is 13 amino acids long. The V gene's germline CDR1 is MGHDK and CDR2 SYGVNS. With 5 bases removed from V and 7 bases from J, the gap between germline ends came to 14 bases.

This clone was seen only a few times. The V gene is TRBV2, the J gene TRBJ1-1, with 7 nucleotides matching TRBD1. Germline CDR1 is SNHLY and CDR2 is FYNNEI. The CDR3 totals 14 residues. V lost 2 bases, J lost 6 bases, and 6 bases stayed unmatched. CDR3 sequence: CASSEKGAGAEAFF. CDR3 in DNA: TGTGCCAGCAGTGAAAAGGGGGCTGGCGCTGAAGCTTTCTTT.